This is a list of T cell receptor beta chains from one sample in a study of graft-versus-host responses after intestinal transplantation. Sequencing used immunoSEQ multiplex PCR; TCRdb keeps in-frame clones, though not all of them. The data show about 120,000 clones, with 90% seen just once and 0.15% to 0.2% held by the top ten. These TCRs' antigens remain unknown. The material was unstimulated CD4+ T cells sorted from spleen or lymph node cells, obtained before intestinal transplant. Receptors originate from a human donor who received an intestinal transplant. The CDR3 runs from the conserved cysteine through the conserved F or W. D genes are given only for firm matches. Only some rows state a clone size, as once, few, many or a class for expanded clones.

cdr3_length | j_call | v_call | clone_size | d_call | cdr3_aa | cdr3_nt
15 | TRBJ2-7 | TRBV5-1 | . | TRBD1 | CASSLGQGISYEQYF | TGCGCCAGCAGCTTGGGACAGGGGATCTCCTACGAGCAGTACTTC
13 | TRBJ1-2 | TRBV2 | . | . | CASYDSWNYGYTF | TGTGCCAGCTACGACAGCTGGAACTATGGCTACACCTTC
16 | TRBJ2-5 | TRBV23-1 | . | TRBD1 | CASSHLRDRGQETQYF | TGCGCCAGCAGTCATCTCCGGGACAGGGGACAAGAGACCCAGTACTTC
14 | TRBJ1-2 | TRBV5-4 | . | . | CASSLGTPFYGYTF | TGTGCCAGCAGCTTGGGGACACCATTTTATGGCTACACCTTC
12 | TRBJ1-5 | TRBV5-8 | . | TRBD1 | CASRSPRGRAHF | TGTGCCAGCAGATCACCCAGGGGGCGCGCCCATTTT
13 | TRBJ2-5 | TRBV4-3 | . | . | CASSQDLKETQYF | TGCGCCAGCAGCCAAGACCTAAAAGAGACCCAGTACTTC
14 | TRBJ2-3 | TRBV5-1 | . | TRBD2 | CASSPGLFTDTQYF | TGCGCCAGCAGCCCGGGACTATTCACAGATACGCAGTATTTT
12 | TRBJ1-4 | TRBV11-2 | . | . | CASSLTGEKLFF | TGTGCCAGCAGCTTAACCGGTGAAAAACTGTTTTTT
13 | TRBJ1-1 | TRBV27 | . | . | CASSLQGSTEAFF | TGTGCCAGCAGTTTGCAGGGGAGCACTGAAGCTTTCTTT
14 | TRBJ1-4 | TRBV14 | . | . | CASSRQGIGEKLFF | TGTGCCAGCAGCCGCCAGGGGATTGGTGAAAAACTGTTTTTT
13 | TRBJ1-1 | TRBV5-1 | . | TRBD1 | CASSYRGGTEAFF | TGCGCCAGCTCCTACAGGGGAGGCACTGAAGCTTTCTTT
12 | TRBJ2-7 | TRBV6-5 | . | TRBD1 | CATRQGTFEQYF | TGTGCCACCCGACAGGGGACCTTCGAGCAGTACTTC
14 | TRBJ1-2 | TRBV5-8 | once | . | CASSLVVAPGGYTF | TGTGCCAGCAGCTTGGTGGTGGCGCCGGGGGGCTACACCTTC
14 | TRBJ2-7 | TRBV15 | . | TRBD1 | CATSFVTGGYEQYF | TGTGCCACCAGCTTCGTGACAGGGGGCTACGAGCAGTACTTC
16 | TRBJ2-3 | TRBV7-6 | . | TRBD2 | CASSWGLAGSTDTQYF | TGTGCCAGCAGCTGGGGACTAGCGGGCAGCACAGATACGCAGTATTTT
16 | TRBJ2-7 | TRBV27 | . | . | CASNGPLGGTIYEQYF | TGTGCCAGCAATGGACCCCTTGGGGGGACCATTTACGAGCAGTACTTC
12 | TRBJ2-3 | TRBV6-1 | . | . | CASSVLTDTQYF | TGTGCCAGCAGCGTCCTTACAGATACGCAGTATTTT
20 | TRBJ2-1 | TRBV5-4 | . | TRBD2 | CASSLGPGLAGVSSYNEQFF | TGTGCCAGCAGCTTGGGCCCAGGACTAGCGGGGGTGAGCTCCTACAATGAGCAGTTCTTC
12 | TRBJ2-3 | TRBV5-4 | . | . | CASSLSTDTQYF | TGTGCCAGCAGCCTGAGCACAGATACGCAGTATTTT
15 | TRBJ1-1 | TRBV18 | . | TRBD1 | CASSPRGQGLSEAFF | TGTGCCAGCTCACCACGGGGACAGGGACTGTCTGAAGCTTTCTTT
13 | TRBJ1-1 | TRBV28 | . | TRBD1 | CASSSGGFYEAFF | TGTGCCAGCAGTTCAGGGGGCTTTTATGAAGCTTTCTTT
14 | TRBJ2-7 | TRBV6-6 | . | . | CASSYGQSSYEQYF | TGTGCCAGCAGTTATGGGCAGAGCTCCTACGAGCAGTACTTC
16 | TRBJ2-1 | TRBV6-1 | . | TRBD2 | CASSEALAGVYNEQFF | TGTGCCAGCAGTGAAGCGTTAGCGGGAGTCTACAATGAGCAGTTCTTC
13 | TRBJ2-7 | TRBV9 | . | TRBD1 | CASSSGGDTQQYF | TGTGCCAGCAGCTCAGGGGGAGACACCCAGCAGTACTTC
14 | TRBJ2-5 | TRBV7-9 | . | TRBD1 | CASSPWTGEETQYF | TGTGCCAGCAGCCCCTGGACAGGGGAAGAGACCCAGTACTTC
10 | TRBJ2-3 | TRBV20-1 | . | . | CSASLDTQYF | TGCAGTGCTAGTCTGGATACGCAGTATTTT
18 | TRBJ2-1 | TRBV10-3 | . | TRBD1 | CAISELLRPGQGANEQFF | TGTGCCATCAGTGAGTTATTAAGACCGGGACAGGGGGCCAATGAGCAGTTCTTC
15 | TRBJ1-1 | TRBV5-4 | . | . | CASSLGPAGKTEAFF | TGTGCCAGCAGCTTGGGGCCAGCGGGGAAAACTGAAGCTTTCTTT
14 | TRBJ2-1 | TRBV6-1 | . | TRBD2 | CASRAGVTYNEQFF | TGTGCCAGCAGGGCGGGAGTTACCTACAATGAGCAGTTCTTC
13 | TRBJ2-7 | TRBV7-9 | . | TRBD1 | CASSTGTAGEQYF | TGTGCCAGCAGCACTGGGACAGCCGGCGAGCAGTACTTC
14 | TRBJ1-1 | TRBV5-1 | few | . | CASSWGGPGTEAFF | TGCGCCAGCAGCTGGGGGGGACCCGGCACTGAAGCTTTCTTT
16 | TRBJ2-7 | TRBV7-9 | . | TRBD1 | CASSWDWGTGSYEQYF | TGTGCCAGCAGCTGGGATTGGGGGACAGGGTCGTACGAGCAGTACTTC
13 | TRBJ1-1 | TRBV11-3 | . | . | CASSLGRTTEAFF | TGTGCCAGCAGCTTAGGACGGACTACTGAAGCTTTCTTT
11 | TRBJ2-1 | TRBV2 | once | . | CASGRPNEQFF | TGTGCCAGCGGGCGCCCTAATGAGCAGTTCTTC
13 | TRBJ1-4 | TRBV19 | once | TRBD1 | CASSRDRAEKLFF | TGTGCCAGTAGCCGGGACAGGGCCGAAAAACTGTTTTTT
11 | TRBJ2-5 | TRBV2 | . | . | CASIGQETQYF | TGTGCCAGCATCGGCCAAGAGACCCAGTACTTC
19 | TRBJ2-6 | TRBV2 | . | TRBD2 | CASSEVWSGGNSGANVLTF | TGTGCCAGCAGTGAAGTGTGGAGCGGGGGAAACTCTGGGGCCAACGTCCTGACTTTC
15 | TRBJ1-2 | TRBV7-6 | . | . | CASSLAPTEHYGYTF | TGTGCCAGCAGCTTAGCGCCGACAGAGCACTATGGCTACACCTTC
15 | TRBJ2-6 | TRBV5-6 | . | . | CASSLTISGANVLTF | TGTGCCAGCAGCTTGACAATCTCTGGGGCCAACGTCCTGACTTTC
14 | TRBJ2-6 | TRBV7-6 | . | . | CASSTSSGANVLTF | TGTGCCAGCAGTACCAGCTCTGGGGCCAACGTCCTGACTTTC
15 | TRBJ2-7 | TRBV5-1 | . | TRBD1 | CASSLGGTGSYEQYF | TGCGCCAGCAGCTTGGGTGGGACAGGGTCCTACGAGCAGTACTTC